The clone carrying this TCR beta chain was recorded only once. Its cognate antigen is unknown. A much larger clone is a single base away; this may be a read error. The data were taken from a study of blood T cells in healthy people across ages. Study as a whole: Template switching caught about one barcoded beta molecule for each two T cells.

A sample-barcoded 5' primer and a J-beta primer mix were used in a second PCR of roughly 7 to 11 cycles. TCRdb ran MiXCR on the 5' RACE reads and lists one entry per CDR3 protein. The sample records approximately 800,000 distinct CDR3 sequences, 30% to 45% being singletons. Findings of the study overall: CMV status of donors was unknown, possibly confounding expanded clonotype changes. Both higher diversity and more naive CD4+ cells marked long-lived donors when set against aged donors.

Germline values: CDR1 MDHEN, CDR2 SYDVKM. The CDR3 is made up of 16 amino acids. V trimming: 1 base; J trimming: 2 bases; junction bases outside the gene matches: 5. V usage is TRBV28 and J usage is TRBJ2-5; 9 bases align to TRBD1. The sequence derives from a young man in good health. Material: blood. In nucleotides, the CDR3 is TGTGCCAGCAGTTTATATGGGGGACAGGGACAAGAGACCCAGTACTTC. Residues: CASSLYGGQGQETQYF.